This T cell receptor beta chain was documented in a study of cytomegalovirus exposure and HLA in healthy donors. Study-level results: The listing of roughly 160 TCR beta chains classed them as cytomegalovirus-associated.

Primers: 60 Vbeta forward and 13 Jbeta reverse. TCRdb keeps only in-frame clones here, not all; method: immunoSEQ multiplex PCR. The sample has about 200,000 clones; the top ten hold more than 0.95%. Germline trimming cut 4 bases from V and 9 bases from J; bases unmatched to any gene: 6. The CDR3 has 15 amino acids. The germline CDR1 and CDR2 sequences are LNHDA and SQIVND (reference sequence). With regard to this clone: The target antigen is unknown.

The gene calls are TRBV19 and TRBJ2-1, with TRBD2 matching 13 bases. Sequenced material: PBMCs. This clonotype was obtained from a girl aged 2 to 9 in good health and CMV-seropositive. CDR3 DNA: TGTGCCAGTAGTAGGGGACTAGCGGGATTTATTGAGCAGTTCTTC. Protein sequence: CASSRGLAGFIEQFF.